The 13 T cell receptor beta chains in this list originate from one sample, sequenced in a study of naive and memory T cell subsets. Both TRBC1 and TRBC2 were covered by a beta constant-region primer of two equimolar oligonucleotides. In TCRdb, the UMI-ligation and nested PCR reads were re-called with MiXCR into one record per CDR3 protein. The table includes thousands of distinct CDR3 sequences, just over 7% detected once. The specimen was CD4+ TEMRA cells from blood. Documented subset: effector memory re-expressing CD45RA, CD45RA+ CD27-. The receptors were sampled from a human donor in good health.

The CDR3 loop is CASSFPFKGLDPARYGYTF. The CDR3 DNA reads as TGTGCCAGCAGCTTTCCCTTTAAGGGGCTAGACCCCGCTAGGTATGGCTACACCTTC. The genes are TRBV11-2 and TRBJ1-2; maybe TRBD1 (5 bases). With 3 bases removed from V and 5 bases from J, the gap between germline ends came to 28 bases. The germline CDR1 and CDR2 sequences are SGHAT and FQNNGV. This CDR3 region has 19 residues.

In its sample, this clonotype was seen many times. V and J are TRBV27 and TRBJ2-1, with 7 bases identical to TRBD2. Germline trimming cut 5 bases from V and 7 bases from J; bases unmatched to any gene: 17. The CDR3 has 17 amino acids. Germline CDR1 is MNHEY and CDR2 is SMNVEV (reference sequence). The CDR3 loop is CASSGGLPKPTRNEQFF. The CDR3, as DNA: TGTGCCAGCAGTGGGGGACTACCTAAACCGACTAGGAATGAGCAGTTCTTC.

The chain links TRBV4-1 to TRBJ1-5; 11 nucleotides line up with TRBD1. Germline CDR1 is MGHRA and CDR2 is YSYEKL. After removal of 1 base from V and 6 bases from J, the junction contained 8 bases not matched to a gene. This CDR3 contains 17 residues. CDR3 coding DNA: TGCGCCAGCAGCCAAGGGACAGGGGGCACGGAGGGTCAGCCCCAGCATTTT. It translates to CASSQGTGGTEGQPQHF.

The chain has TRBV6-1 and TRBJ2-7; no clear D. This CDR3 is 14 amino acids long. Germline CDR1 MNHNS, CDR2 SASEGT. Trimming took 0 bases from V and 2 from J, leaving 8 bases between them. The CDR3 DNA sequence: TGTGCCAGCAGTGAAGCAGGGATCGCCTACGAGCAGTACTTC. The encoded protein is CASSEAGIAYEQYF.

J is TRBJ1-3 and V is TRBV27, with 9 bases matching TRBD1. The CDR3 runs 15 residues. V shed 5 bases, J shed 3 bases, and the junction held 5 bases outside the gene matches. The germline V gene has CDR1 MNHEY and CDR2 SMNVEV (reference sequence). The chain's CDR3 is CASSPQGAFGNTIYF. CDR3 nucleotide sequence: TGTGCCAGCAGTCCACAGGGGGCGTTTGGAAACACCATATATTTT.

Note on this clonotype: The junction shows a germline mismatch at one end, possibly a read error. This chain connects TRBV27 to TRBJ1-2, with 8 bases that match TRBD1. This CDR3 has 19 residues. Germline V lookup: CDR1 MNHEY, CDR2 SMNVEV (reference sequence). Here the CDR3 DNA reads TGTGCCAGCAGTTTATGCGGGAAAACGGACAGGGAGGTAGACTATGGCTACAACTTC. It encodes CASSLCGKTDREVDYGYNF.

This clonotype was observed many times. The chain employs TRBV19 and TRBJ2-5; 10 bases are a match to TRBD2. CDR1 and CDR2 from the germline V gene are LNHDA and SQIVND (reference sequence). The CDR3 runs to 12 residues. J lost 4 bases, V lost 9 bases, and 2 bases had no gene match. CDR3 protein: CASRLAGETQYF. The CDR3 DNA reads TGTGCCAGCAGACTAGCGGGAGAGACCCAGTACTTC.

In its sample, this clonotype was seen a few times. The chain employs TRBV30 and TRBJ2-1, with D possibly called TRBD1 or TRBD2 (5 bases each). The V gene's germline CDR1 is GTSNPN and CDR2 SVGIG (reference sequence). Trimming left V 7 bases short and J 10 bases short, with 14 bases between. The length of the CDR3 is 11 residues. The CDR3 DNA is TGTGCCTTTGCCTTCGGGGCAGAGCAGTTCTTC. Translation: CAFAFGAEQFF.

With respect to this clonotype: This clone may be a read error of a much larger clone one base away. The gene calls are TRBV24-1 and TRBJ2-3; D remains unclear. There are 13 residues in the CDR3. Germline CDR1 KGHDR, CDR2 SFDVKD. V was shortened by 3 bases and J by 5 bases, with 8 bases between the two germline ends. The chain's CDR3 is CATSDGYKDTQYF. The CDR3 region has the DNA TGTGCCACCAGTGATGGGTATAAAGATACGCAGTATTTT.

Relative to its sample, this clonotype is medium-sized. The rearrangement links TRBV6-1 to TRBJ2-7, with 8 bases lining up with TRBD2. The germline V gene encodes CDR1 MNHNS and CDR2 SASEGT. The CDR3 contains 12 residues. With 7 bases clipped from V and 7 bases from J, the junction kept 6 bases outside the gene matches. This CDR3 reads CASIQREYEQYF. Here the CDR3 DNA reads TGTGCCAGCATCCAGCGGGAGTATGAGCAGTACTTC.

The chain uses TRBV15 and TRBJ2-7; 7 bases align to TRBD2. CDR1 and CDR2 (germline): LNHNV, YYDKDF (reference sequence). This CDR3 comprises 16 residues. J gave up 3 bases and V 0 bases, and 8 bases lay outside the gene matches. In nucleotides, the CDR3 is TGTGCCACCAGCAGAGATTTGGCGGGAGCAAACTACGAGCAGTACTTC. It yields the protein CATSRDLAGANYEQYF.

This clonotype came up many times. The chain recombines TRBV20-1 with TRBJ2-3; D not certain. Germline V gene data show CDR1 as DFQATT and CDR2 as SNEGSKA (reference sequence). Trimming took off 1 base at V and 0 bases at J, with 11 bases between the two ends. The CDR3 has 15 residues. The DNA of the CDR3 is TGCAGTGCTAGAGTAGCCAGCCTTAGCACAGATACGCAGTATTTT. Translation gives CSARVASLSTDTQYF.

This clonotype was recorded many times. The V gene is TRBV6-2 or TRBV6-3, the J gene TRBJ1-5; the D is unclear. The CDR3 is 15 residues long. Per the germline V gene, CDR1 is MNHEY and CDR2 is SVGEGT. V lost 2 bases, J lost 11 bases, and 19 bases lay in between. CDR3 sequence reads: CASSYIRGHGGAQHF. The CDR3 bases are TGTGCCAGCAGTTACATCCGAGGGCACGGTGGGGCCCAGCATTTT.